These T cell receptor beta chains were read from a single sample in a study of T cells in Graves' hyperthyroidism and ophthalmopathy. TCRdb used MiXCR to reprocess the multiplex PCR reads, holding one entry per CDR3 protein. Of 300,000 to 400,000 distinct CDR3 sequences listed, roughly 20% are singletons. The sample taken for sequencing was blood. These receptors were obtained from a woman between 45 and 60 years old with Graves' hyperthyroidism. Each CDR3 is given with its conserved first and last residue. Each record gives: J gene, D gene, clone size, V gene, CDR3 DNA, CDR3 protein. D genes are given only for firm matches. Only part of the rows carry a size: once, few, many, or a class if the clone is expanded.

TRBJ2-1,-,-,TRBV5-1,TGCGCCAGCAGCTTCGGGGCCGGTGCAGGGATCGGTGAGCAGTTCTTC,CASSFGAGAGIGEQFF
TRBJ1-4,TRBD1,-,TRBV5-1,TGCGCCAGCAGCCCGAGGACAGGAAACTTTGCAACTAATGAAAAACTGTTTTTT,CASSPRTGNFATNEKLFF
TRBJ2-3,-,-,TRBV5-1,TGCGCCAGCAGCCTGGAGGGACAAACAGATACGCAGTATTTT,CASSLEGQTDTQYF
TRBJ1-1,-,few,TRBV20-1,TGCAGTGCTAGGGGGGGAGGCGGGGCCACTGAAGCTTTCTTT,CSARGGGGATEAFF
TRBJ2-3,-,-,TRBV7-9,TGTGCCAGCAGCACCGTAGCTGGCGGGGGCACAGATACGCAGTATTTT,CASSTVAGGGTDTQYF
TRBJ2-7,-,few,TRBV5-1,TGCGCCAGCAGCTCGGGGCCTGGGTCGCCCTACGAGCAGTACTTC,CASSSGPGSPYEQYF
TRBJ1-2,-,many,TRBV10-3,TGTGCCATCAGTGATCCGGACGAAGGGTATGGCTACACCTTC,CAISDPDEGYGYTF
TRBJ2-1,TRBD2,many,TRBV5-1,TGCGCCAGCAGCTTGAGGACTAGCTCAAGGTGGGGCAATGAGCAGTTCTTC,CASSLRTSSRWGNEQFF
TRBJ1-2,-,few,TRBV4-1,TGCGCCAGCAGCCAAGGACAGCCAGCCTACTCTGGCTACACCTTC,CASSQGQPAYSGYTF
TRBJ2-4,TRBD2,once,TRBV20-1,TGCAGTGCTCGCAAACCTGCGGGGGAAGCCAAAAACATTCAGTACTTC,CSARKPAGEAKNIQYF
TRBJ1-1,-,-,TRBV2,TGTGCCAGCAGTGAGGGGAGCCCCATGAACACTGAAGCCTTCTTT,CASSEGSPMNTEAFF
TRBJ1-5,-,many,TRBV2,TGTGCCAGCAGTGAACGGGATAGCAATCAGCCCCAGCATTTT,CASSERDSNQPQHF
TRBJ1-2,TRBD1,-,TRBV10-3,TGTGCCATCAGTGGCGACAGGGTGGGCGGCTACACCTTC,CAISGDRVGGYTF
TRBJ1-2,-,-,TRBV5-6,TGTGCCAGCAGCTTGGAGCTGACAGTAACATACTATGGCTACACCTTC,CASSLELTVTYYGYTF
TRBJ1-5,TRBD1,-,TRBV6-1,TGTGCCAGCAGTGACGGACAGGGATATGGGCGCAATCAGCCCCAGCATTTT,CASSDGQGYGRNQPQHF
TRBJ2-5,TRBD1,many,TRBV28,TGTGCCAGCAGTGGCTCCGGGACAGGAAAAGAGACCCAGTACTTC,CASSGSGTGKETQYF
TRBJ2-5,-,many,TRBV6-2/TRBV6-3,TGTGCCAGCAGTTACGGGCTAGCGCAAGAGACCCAGTACTTC,CASSYGLAQETQYF
TRBJ1-1,-,many,TRBV5-6,TGTGCCAGCAGCTCGACCTGGGAGATGAACACTGAAGCTTTCTTT,CASSSTWEMNTEAFF
TRBJ2-7,TRBD1,-,TRBV18,TGTGCCAGCTCACTTACTGAGGGGGCCTCCTACGAGCAGTACTTC,CASSLTEGASYEQYF
TRBJ2-2,TRBD1,-,TRBV11-1,TGTGCCCATCACGGACAGGGGTTGGACACCGGGGAGCTGTTTTTT,CAHHGQGLDTGELFF
TRBJ2-3,-,many,TRBV2,TGTGCCGCTACCGGAGTCTCCACAGATACGCAGTATTTT,CAATGVSTDTQYF
TRBJ1-1,-,many,TRBV7-2,TGTGCCAGCAGCTTGGGGGGAGGTGTGAACACTGAAGCTTTCTTT,CASSLGGGVNTEAFF
TRBJ2-2,-,few,TRBV3-1,TGTGCCAGCAGCCAGGTAGCCGCGAGAACCACCGGGGAGCTGTTTTTT,CASSQVAARTTGELFF
TRBJ1-2,TRBD1,many,TRBV18,TGTGCCAGCTCATCACAGGGCGACAGGGCCTATGGCTACACCTTC,CASSSQGDRAYGYTF
TRBJ1-6,-,few,TRBV5-4,TGTGCCAGCAGCTTTCCCTCCGATAATTCACCCCTCCACTTT,CASSFPSDNSPLHF
TRBJ2-3,-,few,TRBV5-1,TGCGCCAGCAGCGAGTCGACAGGTAGCACAGATACGCAGTATTTT,CASSESTGSTDTQYF
TRBJ2-1,TRBD2,-,TRBV7-9,TGTGCCAGCAGCCCCTACGGGGGGACGATCTACAATGAGCAGTTCTTC,CASSPYGGTIYNEQFF
TRBJ2-2,-,-,TRBV29-1,TGCAGCGTTGAGGCCGAGAACACCCGGGAGCTGTTTTTT,CSVEAENTRELFF
TRBJ2-3,TRBD1,few,TRBV29-1,TGCAGCGTTTCGACAGGGGAACACGGAGCCGATACGCAGTATTTT,CSVSTGEHGADTQYF
TRBJ2-5,-,many,TRBV20-1,TGCAGTGCTAGAGATCCCCGGGGGGCCGTGGAGACCCAGTACTTC,CSARDPRGAVETQYF
TRBJ1-5,-,-,TRBV19,TGTGCCAGTAGTATAGCCGGGGACATCTCCTATAGCAATCAGCCCCAGCATTTT,CASSIAGDISYSNQPQHF
TRBJ2-7,-,many,TRBV28,TGTGCCAGCAGTCTGTGGGGGGATAGCAACGAGCAGTACTTC,CASSLWGDSNEQYF
TRBJ1-6,-,-,TRBV2,TGTGCCAGCAGTCAGGATAGCTCCTATAATTCACCCCTCCACTTT,CASSQDSSYNSPLHF
TRBJ2-1,TRBD2,many,TRBV7-2,TGTGCCAGCAGGGCGGGGGGGAATATGGGGAATGAGCAGTTCTTC,CASRAGGNMGNEQFF
TRBJ2-1,-,-,TRBV5-1,TGCGCCAGCAGCTTGGGGGAAGAATACAATGAGCAGTTCTTC,CASSLGEEYNEQFF
TRBJ2-5,TRBD1,-,TRBV7-9,TGTGCCAGCAGCTTTCCGGGACAGGCCTTCCAAGAGACCCAGTACTTC,CASSFPGQAFQETQYF
TRBJ1-5,-,-,TRBV7-9,TGTGCCACCTCGGGGGAGAGCAATCAGCCCCAGCATTTT,CATSGESNQPQHF
TRBJ2-5,-,few,TRBV2,TGTGCCAGCAGTGAGGGTCTAGAAGAGACCCAGTACTTC,CASSEGLEETQYF
TRBJ2-5,-,many,TRBV20-1,TGCAGTGTCAAACGAGGGGGAGAAGAGACCCAGTACTTC,CSVKRGGEETQYF
TRBJ1-2,-,many,TRBV28,TGTGCCAGCAGTTCCGACCGCTATGGCTACACCTTC,CASSSDRYGYTF
TRBJ2-7,-,-,TRBV27,TGCGCCAGCAGCCATGGGACTGTTTCCTACGAGCAGTACTTC,CASSHGTVSYEQYF
TRBJ1-2,TRBD1,few,TRBV5-5,TGTGCCAGCAGCTTGGTGCCAGGGGGCAACTATGGCTACACCTTC,CASSLVPGGNYGYTF
TRBJ2-3,-,-,TRBV5-6,TGTGCCAGCTGTTTCGGGGACACAGATACGCAGTATTTT,CASCFGDTDTQYF
TRBJ1-3,-,many,TRBV30,TGTGCCTGGAGTATGGGAAGGTCTGACACCATATATTTT,CAWSMGRSDTIYF
TRBJ1-1,-,many,TRBV2,TGTGCCAGCAGTGAAGCGCACGGGGGCGGCACTGAAGCTTTCTTT,CASSEAHGGGTEAFF
TRBJ2-2,-,many,TRBV12-3/TRBV12-4,TGTGCCAGCAGTACGAACACCGGGGAGCTGTTTTTT,CASSTNTGELFF
TRBJ1-1,-,-,TRBV2,TGTGCCAGCAGGGAGGGCAACATGAACACTGAAGCTTTCTTT,CASREGNMNTEAFF
TRBJ2-5,-,many,TRBV3-1,TGTGCCAGCAGCCAAGGGTCAGAAGAGACCCAGTACTTC,CASSQGSEETQYF
TRBJ1-2,-,few,TRBV6-1,TGTGCCAGCAGGGCCCGGGGGGTCTATGGCTACACCTTC,CASRARGVYGYTF
TRBJ2-1,TRBD2,-,TRBV29-1,TGCAGCGTTGTGACTGCGGGGGACTCCTACAATGAGCAGTTCTTC,CSVVTAGDSYNEQFF
TRBJ1-1,-,few,TRBV5-4,TGTGCCAGCAGCTTGAGACCGCTAGACACTGAAGCTTTCTTT,CASSLRPLDTEAFF
TRBJ1-3,TRBD1,-,TRBV2,TGTGCCAGCAGTAACAGGGGAGCGGGAAACACCATATATTTT,CASSNRGAGNTIYF
TRBJ2-5,-,-,TRBV9,TGTGCCAGCAGCATGGCCGGGACCGTTGGTGAGACCCAGTACTTC,CASSMAGTVGETQYF
TRBJ2-5,-,many,TRBV12-3/TRBV12-4,TGTGCCAGCAGTCTACAGGGTCCCCAAGAGACCCAGTACTTC,CASSLQGPQETQYF
TRBJ2-5,-,few,TRBV20-1,TGCAGTGCTAGGTTGCCCGGGGCACAGACCCAGTACTTC,CSARLPGAQTQYF
TRBJ1-6,-,-,TRBV20-1,TGCAGTGCGGAGCTAGGACAGCGGTCACCCCTCCACTTT,CSAELGQRSPLHF
TRBJ1-1,-,many,TRBV30,TGTGCCTGGTCAAGGGGAGAGTTAACTGAAGCTTTCTTT,CAWSRGELTEAFF